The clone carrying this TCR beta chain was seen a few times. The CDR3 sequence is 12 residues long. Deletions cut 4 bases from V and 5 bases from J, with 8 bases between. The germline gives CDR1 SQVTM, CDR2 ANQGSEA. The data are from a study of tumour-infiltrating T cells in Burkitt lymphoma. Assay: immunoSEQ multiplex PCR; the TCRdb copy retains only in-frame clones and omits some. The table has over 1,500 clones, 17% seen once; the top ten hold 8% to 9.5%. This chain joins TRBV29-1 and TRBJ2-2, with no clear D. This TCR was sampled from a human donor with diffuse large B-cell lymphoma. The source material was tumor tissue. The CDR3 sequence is CSVVLETGELFF. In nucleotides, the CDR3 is TGCAGCGTTGTGCTGGAGACCGGGGAGCTGTTTTTT.